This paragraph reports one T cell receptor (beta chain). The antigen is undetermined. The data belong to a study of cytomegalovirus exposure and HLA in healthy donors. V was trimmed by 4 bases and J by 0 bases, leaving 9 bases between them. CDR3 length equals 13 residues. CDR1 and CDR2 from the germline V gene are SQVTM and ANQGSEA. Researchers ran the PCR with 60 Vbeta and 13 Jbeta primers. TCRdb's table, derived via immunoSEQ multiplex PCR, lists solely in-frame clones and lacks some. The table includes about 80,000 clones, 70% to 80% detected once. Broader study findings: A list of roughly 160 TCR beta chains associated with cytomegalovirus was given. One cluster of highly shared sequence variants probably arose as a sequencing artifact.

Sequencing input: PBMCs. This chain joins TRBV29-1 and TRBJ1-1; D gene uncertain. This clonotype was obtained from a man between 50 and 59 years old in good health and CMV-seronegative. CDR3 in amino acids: CSVVGRMNTEAFF. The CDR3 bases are TGCAGCGTTGTGGGCAGGATGAACACTGAAGCTTTCTTT.